These T cell receptor beta chains were read from a single sample in a study of blood T cell repertoires in COVID-19. TCRdb's copy holds only in-frame clones and misses some; the assay was immunoSEQ multiplex PCR. The data hold over 100,000 clones, with 85% to 90% observed a single time. Sequencing was carried out using peripheral blood. These receptors were taken from a man aged 50-59 years with active COVID-19. CDR3s include the opening cysteine and the closing phenylalanine or tryptophan. Fields, in order: clone size, D gene, V gene, J gene, CDR3 protein, CDR3 DNA. The D gene is left open where the match is weak. Size is stated for part of the rows, as once, few or many counts, or as a class when the clone is expanded.

clone size: -; D gene: -; V gene: TRBV5-1; J gene: TRBJ1-4; CDR3 protein: CASRGGESLFF; CDR3 DNA: TGCGCCAGCAGGGGTGGAGAATCACTGTTTTTT
clone size: -; D gene: TRBD2; V gene: TRBV19; J gene: TRBJ2-5; CDR3 protein: CASSIWGGGETQYF; CDR3 DNA: TGTGCCAGTAGTATATGGGGGGGTGGAGAGACCCAGTACTTC
clone size: -; D gene: -; V gene: TRBV6-5; J gene: TRBJ1-3; CDR3 protein: CASSYGGMGGNTIYF; CDR3 DNA: TGTGCCAGCAGTTACGGGGGCATGGGGGGAAACACCATATATTTT
clone size: -; D gene: TRBD1; V gene: TRBV7-8; J gene: TRBJ1-5; CDR3 protein: CASSTTTGAGNQPQHF; CDR3 DNA: TGTGCCAGCAGCACGACTACAGGGGCTGGTAATCAGCCCCAGCATTTT
clone size: -; D gene: -; V gene: TRBV6-1; J gene: TRBJ1-6; CDR3 protein: CASSEGEGSPLHF; CDR3 DNA: TGTGCCAGCAGTGAAGGGGAGGGTTCACCCCTCCACTTT
clone size: once; D gene: TRBD1; V gene: TRBV7-2; J gene: TRBJ1-4; CDR3 protein: CATSRGWGNEKLFF; CDR3 DNA: TGTGCCACCTCCAGGGGGTGGGGTAATGAAAAACTGTTTTTT
clone size: -; D gene: -; V gene: TRBV21-1; J gene: TRBJ1-2; CDR3 protein: CASSKGRGPNYGYTF; CDR3 DNA: TGTGCCAGCAGCAAAGGGCGGGGGCCTAACTATGGCTACACCTTC
clone size: once; D gene: -; V gene: TRBV25-1; J gene: TRBJ2-3; CDR3 protein: CASRTSGDTQYF; CDR3 DNA: TGTGCCAGCAGAACTTCGGGAGATACGCAGTATTTT
clone size: -; D gene: TRBD2; V gene: TRBV5-1; J gene: TRBJ2-7; CDR3 protein: CASSLSMSGGEQYF; CDR3 DNA: TGCGCCAGCAGCTTGTCTATGAGCGGGGGGGAGCAGTACTTC
clone size: few; D gene: -; V gene: TRBV11-2; J gene: TRBJ2-3; CDR3 protein: CASSWIRGRGGDTQYF; CDR3 DNA: TGTGCCAGCAGCTGGATACGCGGGCGAGGTGGAGATACGCAGTATTTT
clone size: -; D gene: -; V gene: TRBV19; J gene: TRBJ1-5; CDR3 protein: CASRSQGNQPQHF; CDR3 DNA: TGTGCCAGTAGGTCTCAGGGCAATCAGCCCCAGCATTTT
clone size: -; D gene: -; V gene: TRBV25-1; J gene: TRBJ1-5; CDR3 protein: CASSGAGNQPQHF; CDR3 DNA: TGTGCCAGCAGCGGGGCGGGGAATCAGCCCCAGCATTTT
clone size: -; D gene: -; V gene: TRBV5-6; J gene: TRBJ2-7; CDR3 protein: CASSLLGGDEQYF; CDR3 DNA: TGTGCCAGCAGCTTACTGGGGGGTGACGAGCAGTACTTC
clone size: -; D gene: TRBD1; V gene: TRBV19; J gene: TRBJ1-5; CDR3 protein: CASSGTGIQPQHF; CDR3 DNA: TGTGCCAGTTCCGGGACAGGGATTCAGCCCCAGCATTTT
clone size: -; D gene: TRBD2; V gene: TRBV9; J gene: TRBJ2-3; CDR3 protein: CASSVSLAGAGKNPDTQYF; CDR3 DNA: TGTGCCAGCAGCGTCTCACTAGCGGGGGCTGGAAAGAACCCAGATACGCAGTATTTT
clone size: -; D gene: TRBD1; V gene: TRBV2; J gene: TRBJ2-7; CDR3 protein: CAILTGTATYEQYF; CDR3 DNA: TGTGCCATTCTAACCGGGACAGCTACCTACGAGCAGTACTTC
clone size: -; D gene: -; V gene: TRBV5-1; J gene: TRBJ1-3; CDR3 protein: CASSFGHGPSTGTGNTIYF; CDR3 DNA: TGCGCCAGCAGCTTTGGGCATGGACCCTCCACAGGGACTGGAAACACCATATATTTT